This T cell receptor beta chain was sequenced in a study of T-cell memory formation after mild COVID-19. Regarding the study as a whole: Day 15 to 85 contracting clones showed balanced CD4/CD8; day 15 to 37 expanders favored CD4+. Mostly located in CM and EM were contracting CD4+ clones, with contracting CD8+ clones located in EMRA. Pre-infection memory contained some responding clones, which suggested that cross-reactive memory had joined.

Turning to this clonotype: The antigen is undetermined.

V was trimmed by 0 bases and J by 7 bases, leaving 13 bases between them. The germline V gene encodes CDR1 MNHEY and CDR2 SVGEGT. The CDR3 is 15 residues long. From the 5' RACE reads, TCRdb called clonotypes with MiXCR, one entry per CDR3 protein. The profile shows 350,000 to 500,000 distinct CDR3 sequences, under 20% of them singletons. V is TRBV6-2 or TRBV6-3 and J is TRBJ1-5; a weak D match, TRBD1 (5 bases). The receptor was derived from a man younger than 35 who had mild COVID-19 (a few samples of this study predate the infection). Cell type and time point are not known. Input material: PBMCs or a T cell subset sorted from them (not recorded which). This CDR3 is CASSYSLRGGQPQHF. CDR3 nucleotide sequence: TGTGCCAGCAGTTACTCCCTTAGGGGCGGACAGCCCCAGCATTTT.